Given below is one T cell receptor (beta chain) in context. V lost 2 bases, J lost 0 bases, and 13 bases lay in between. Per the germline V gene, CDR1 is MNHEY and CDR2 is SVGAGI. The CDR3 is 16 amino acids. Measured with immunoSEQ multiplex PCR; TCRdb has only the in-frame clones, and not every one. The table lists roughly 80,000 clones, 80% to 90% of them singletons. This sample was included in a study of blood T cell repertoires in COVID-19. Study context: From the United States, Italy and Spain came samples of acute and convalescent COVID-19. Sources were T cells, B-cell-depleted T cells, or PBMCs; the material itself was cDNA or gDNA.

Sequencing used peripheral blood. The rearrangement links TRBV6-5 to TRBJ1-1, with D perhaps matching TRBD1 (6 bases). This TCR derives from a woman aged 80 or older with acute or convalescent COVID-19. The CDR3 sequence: CASSYRPQGLNTEAFF. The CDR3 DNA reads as TGTGCCAGCAGTTACCGACCACAGGGTTTGAACACTGAAGCTTTCTTT.